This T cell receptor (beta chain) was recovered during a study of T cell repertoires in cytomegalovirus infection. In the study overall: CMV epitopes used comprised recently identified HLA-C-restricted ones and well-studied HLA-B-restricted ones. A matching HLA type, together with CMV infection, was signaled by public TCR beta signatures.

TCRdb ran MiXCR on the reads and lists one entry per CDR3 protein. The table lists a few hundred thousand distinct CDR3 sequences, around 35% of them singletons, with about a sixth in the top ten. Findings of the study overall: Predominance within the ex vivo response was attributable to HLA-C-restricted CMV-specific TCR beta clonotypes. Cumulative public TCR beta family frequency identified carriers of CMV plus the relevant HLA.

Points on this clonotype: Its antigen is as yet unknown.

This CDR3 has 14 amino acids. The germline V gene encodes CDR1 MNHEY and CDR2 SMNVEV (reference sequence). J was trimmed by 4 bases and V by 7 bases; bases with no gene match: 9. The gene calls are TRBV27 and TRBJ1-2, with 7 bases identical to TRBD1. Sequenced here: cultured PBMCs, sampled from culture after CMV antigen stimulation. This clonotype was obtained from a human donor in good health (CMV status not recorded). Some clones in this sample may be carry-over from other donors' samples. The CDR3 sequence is CASTFRQGVYGYTF. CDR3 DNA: TGTGCCAGCACCTTTCGACAGGGAGTCTATGGCTACACCTTC.